Presented here are 27 T cell receptor beta chains from one specimen sequenced in a study of T cell responses to AZD1222 COVID-19 vaccine. Produced via immunoSEQ multiplex PCR; TCRdb's table is partial and in-frame only. This table holds over 100,000 clones, around 90% found once. The sample was peripheral blood, taken on day 0 of MenACWY control vaccination. All receptors derive from an adult in good health.

The genes are TRBV10-3 and TRBJ2-2, with D possibly TRBD1 on 6 matching bases. Deletions cut 6 bases from V and 7 bases from J, with 9 bases between. Germline values: CDR1 ENHRY, CDR2 SYGVKD. The CDR3 covers 12 residues. As DNA, the CDR3 is TGTGCCATCAGGCAGGGGAGCGGGGAGCTGTTTTTT. Amino acid sequence: CAIRQGSGELFF.

The chain couples TRBV28 to TRBJ1-4; D unresolved. Looked up from germline, CDR1 is MDHEN and CDR2 is SYDVKM. The CDR3 is made up of 12 amino acids. V was pared by 7 bases and J by 8 bases, with 11 bases between. The CDR3 nucleotides read TGTGCCAGCACCGAAAGCACGGAAAAACTGTTTTTT. Translated: CASTESTEKLFF.

CDR3 region: CASSPGDEQYF. CDR3 nucleotides: TGTGCCAGCAGCCCGGGAGACGAGCAGTACTTC. The rearrangement uses TRBV12-3 or TRBV12-4 and TRBJ2-7; D may be TRBD2 (6 bases). The CDR3 length is 11 residues. The V and J ends lost 6 bases and 5 bases respectively, with 8 bases between them.

The V call is TRBV5-4, the J call TRBJ1-3; D is unresolved. In germline, CDR1 is SGHNT, CDR2 YYREEE (reference sequence). V lost 3 bases, J lost 3 bases, and 19 bases lay in between. The CDR3 totals 17 residues. The CDR3 protein is CASSSRPAQPLGNTIYF. The CDR3 DNA sequence: TGTGCCAGCAGCTCGCGCCCGGCGCAGCCCCTTGGAAACACCATATATTTT.

This chain joins TRBV12-5 and TRBJ1-1; D is unclear. V shed 6 bases and J shed 1 base, with 9 bases lying between them. CDR3 length: 13 residues. Germline CDR1 reads LGHNT; CDR2 reads FRNRAP. The CDR3 is CASGFAENTEAFF. The CDR3 nucleotides are TGTGCTAGTGGCTTTGCGGAGAACACTGAAGCTTTCTTT.

The rearrangement uses TRBV28 and TRBJ2-7; D unclear. In germline, CDR1 is MDHEN, CDR2 SYDVKM. The CDR3 runs to 12 residues. V was clipped by 6 bases and J by 4 bases, with 10 bases between them. CDR3 coding DNA: TGTGCCAGCAGCCCACAGCCATACGAGCAGTACTTC. Its translation is CASSPQPYEQYF.

The chain has TRBV5-5 and TRBJ2-7, with 7 positions matching TRBD2. Germline V CDR1 and CDR2: SGHKS, YYEKEE (reference sequence). Trimming at V came to 2 bases and at J to 0 bases, leaving 5 bases not matched to a gene. This CDR3 contains 15 residues. CDR3 sequence reads: CASSFLAVSSYEQYF. CDR3 sequence (DNA): TGTGCCAGCAGCTTCCTAGCGGTTAGCTCCTACGAGCAGTACTTC.

This chain connects TRBV9 to TRBJ1-2; D unclear. Germline V CDR1 and CDR2: SGDLS, YYNGEE. The CDR3 has 14 amino acids. V lost 1 base and J 2 bases, leaving 9 bases between the germline ends. The CDR3 sequence is CASSVTSGNYGYTF. The DNA of the CDR3 is TGTGCCAGCAGCGTAACAAGCGGGAACTATGGCTACACCTTC.

The rearrangement links TRBV28 to TRBJ1-3; D might be TRBD1 (6 bases). Germline lookup yields CDR1 MDHEN and CDR2 SYDVKM. V was trimmed by 4 bases and J by 4 bases, leaving 20 bases between them. This CDR3 region has 17 residues. In DNA form, the CDR3 reads TGTGCCAGCAGTTCCCTGGGGGGGGCCCTGAGGGGAAACACCATATATTTT. Translation: CASSSLGGALRGNTIYF.

This clone came up a few times. The chain couples TRBV2 to TRBJ2-7, with D possibly matching TRBD1 (5 bases). The ends were cut back, 1 base at V and 4 bases at J, with 14 bases in the middle. Germline V gene data show CDR1 as SNHLY and CDR2 as FYNNEI. The CDR3 extends over 15 amino acids. CDR3 sequence reads: CASSEELRGVYEQYF. CDR3 nucleotides: TGTGCCAGCAGTGAAGAGCTAAGGGGTGTGTACGAGCAGTACTTC.

J is TRBJ1-1 and V is TRBV5-1; 10 bases match TRBD1. The germline V gene encodes CDR1 SGHRS and CDR2 YFSETQ. The V gene end was trimmed by 4 bases and the J gene end by 4 bases; junction bases not matched to a gene: 16. This CDR3 is built from 18 residues. DNA for the CDR3: TGCGCCAGCAGCGTCCCCGGGACAGGGGCCTGGTACGGCACTGAAGCTTTCTTT. Translated: CASSVPGTGAWYGTEAFF. Full variable domain (missing parts from reference TRBV5-1 and TRBJ1-1): KAGVTQTPRYLIKTRGQQVTLSCSPISGHRSVSWYQQTPGQGLQFLFEYFSETQRNKGNFPGRFSGRQFSNSRSEMNVSTLELGDSALYLCASSVPGTGAWYGTEAFFGQGTRLTVV.

The genes are TRBV19 and TRBJ2-1; 7 positions agree with TRBD2. Germline assignment: CDR1 LNHDA and CDR2 SQIVND (reference sequence). CDR3 length equals 17 residues. The trim removed 1 base at V and 6 bases at J, leaving 12 bases unmatched. The CDR3 protein is CASSIAATSRPGNEQFF. As DNA, the CDR3 is TGTGCCAGTAGTATAGCCGCGACTAGCCGTCCGGGCAATGAGCAGTTCTTC.

The chain couples TRBV2 to TRBJ1-5; D possibly corresponds to TRBD1 (6 bases). V shed 4 bases and J shed 6 bases, with 13 bases lying between them. The CDR3 length is 14 residues. Looked up from germline, CDR1 is SNHLY and CDR2 is FYNNEI. The CDR3 spells CASSVGGRSQPQHF. In nucleotides, the CDR3 is TGTGCCAGCAGTGTAGGGGGTAGGAGTCAGCCCCAGCATTTT.

This clone has just one count. The chain carries TRBV20-1 and TRBJ2-7, with a weak D call TRBD1 (5 bases). The CDR3 is made up of 11 amino acids. V was shortened by 2 bases and J by 6 bases, with 8 bases between the two germline ends. Germline V gene data show CDR1 as DFQATT and CDR2 as SNEGSKA (reference sequence). CDR3 DNA: TGCAGTGCTAGACCAGGGCTCGAGCAGTACTTC. This translates into CSARPGLEQYF.

The J gene is TRBJ2-1, the V gene TRBV11-2; 11 nucleotides line up with TRBD1. V gave up 1 base and J gave up 7 bases; unmatched junction bases: 9. This CDR3 region has 17 residues. From germline, CDR1 is SGHAT and CDR2 FQNNGV. The CDR3 nucleotides are TGTGCCAGCAGCTTAGCCGGCCTTGGGACAGGGGGGAATGAGCAGTTCTTC. It yields the protein CASSLAGLGTGGNEQFF.

The chain combines TRBV6-1 with TRBJ1-2; 7 bases match TRBD1. Germline V gene sequence: CDR1 MNHNS, CDR2 SASEGT. V trimming: 2 bases; J trimming: 5 bases; junction bases outside the gene matches: 5. This CDR3 has 14 amino acids. Written as DNA, the CDR3 is TGTGCCAGCAGTGAAACAGGGGACCTTTATGGCTACACCTTC. Its protein is CASSETGDLYGYTF.

The chain couples TRBV7-9 to TRBJ2-3; D might be TRBD1 (7 bases). The ends were cut back, 5 bases at V and 4 bases at J, with 22 bases in the middle. This CDR3 is built from 17 residues. Germline values: CDR1 SEHNR, CDR2 FQNEAQ (reference sequence). The CDR3 region has the DNA TGTGCCAGCAGCCCGACAGGGAGGAGGGTACGGGCAGATACGCAGTATTTT. Its protein product is CASSPTGRRVRADTQYF.

This chain joins TRBV5-1 and TRBJ2-7, with D unclear. Germline-derived CDR1 and CDR2 are SGHRS and YFSETQ. V was trimmed by 1 base and J by 7 bases, leaving 9 bases between them. This CDR3 is built from 12 residues. The DNA for the CDR3 is TGCGCCAGCAGCTTGTCTAATAGAGAGCAGTACTTC. It codes for CASSLSNREQYF.

The J gene is TRBJ2-6, the V gene TRBV28; a weak D match, TRBD1 (5 bases). The CDR3 extends over 16 amino acids. V was pared by 5 bases and J by 0 bases, with 11 bases between. Germline CDR1 and CDR2: MDHEN and SYDVKM. CDR3 residues: CASSQTGRSGANVLTF. Written as DNA, the CDR3 is TGTGCCAGCAGTCAAACAGGACGCTCTGGGGCCAACGTCCTGACTTTC.

The chain employs TRBV7-9 and TRBJ1-2; 12 bases fit TRBD1. The CDR3 runs 19 residues. Looked up from germline, CDR1 is SEHNR and CDR2 is FQNEAQ (reference sequence). The J segment lost 4 bases and the V segment lost 5 bases, leaving 17 bases of the junction unmatched. Here the CDR3 reads CASSQSTPGQGALSYGYTF. The CDR3 DNA sequence: TGTGCCAGCAGCCAAAGTACCCCGGGACAGGGGGCGTTAAGCTATGGCTACACCTTC.

The chain couples TRBV5-4 to TRBJ1-2, with D perhaps matching TRBD1 (5 bases). Deletions cut 9 bases from V and 2 bases from J, with 11 bases between. This CDR3 comprises 12 residues. Per germline, CDR1 SGHNT and CDR2 YYREEE (reference sequence). CDR3 loop: CATGRDNYGYTF. CDR3 in DNA: TGTGCCACCGGCAGGGACAACTATGGCTACACCTTC.

V gene TRBV28 combines with J gene TRBJ2-7; D uncertain. Germline V gene lookup returns CDR1 MDHEN and CDR2 SYDVKM. The V gene lost 5 bases and the J gene lost 3 bases, with 14 bases spanning the gap. There are 14 residues in the CDR3. CDR3 region: CASSRFPEYYEQYF. The CDR3 DNA reads TGTGCCAGCAGTCGGTTCCCCGAATACTACGAGCAGTACTTC.

The chain uses TRBV24-1 and TRBJ2-7; the D gene is possibly TRBD1 (6 bases). CDR1 is KGHDR, CDR2 SFDVKD, per germline. The CDR3 runs to 13 residues. V was cut by 3 bases and J by 6 bases, with 11 bases left in between. The CDR3 region is CATSDTGLSEQYF. In DNA form, the CDR3 reads TGTGCCACCAGTGATACAGGGCTTAGCGAGCAGTACTTC.

The chain joins TRBV19 to TRBJ1-4, with 9 bases matching TRBD1. The CDR3 runs 15 residues. V dropped 5 bases and J dropped 5; count of bases not matched to a gene: 6. The germline CDR1 and CDR2 sequences are LNHDA and SQIVND (reference sequence). For the CDR3, the DNA is TGTGCCAGTAGTGTATCCGGGACAGGGAATGAAAAACTGTTTTTT. Residues: CASSVSGTGNEKLFF.

The rearrangement links TRBV11-2 to TRBJ1-5, with D uncertain. CDR1 and CDR2 from the germline V gene are SGHAT and FQNNGV. The ends were cut back, 3 bases at V and 5 bases at J, with 14 bases in the middle. The CDR3 extends over 15 amino acids. The CDR3 sequence is CASSLFWGEHQPQHF. The CDR3 DNA follows: TGTGCCAGCAGCTTGTTCTGGGGAGAGCATCAGCCCCAGCATTTT.

The chain recombines TRBV25-1 with TRBJ1-1; D is uncertain. Trimming pared 4 bases from V and 6 bases from J, leaving 15 bases between. The CDR3 has 14 residues. CDR1 and CDR2 from the germline V gene are MGHDK and SYGVNS. The DNA of the CDR3 is TGTGCCAGCAGTGGGGAGGGTATTCGGGCTGAAGCTTTCTTT. It yields the protein CASSGEGIRAEAFF.

This chain connects TRBV19 to TRBJ2-7; either TRBD1 or TRBD2 may fit D (5 bases each). Germline V gives CDR1 LNHDA, CDR2 SQIVND (reference sequence). V was trimmed by 3 bases and J by 2 bases, leaving 11 bases between them. The CDR3 is 14 residues long. The CDR3 region has the DNA TGTGCCAGTAGTATTGGGGGTTCGCCCTACGAGCAGTACTTC. Translation: CASSIGGSPYEQYF.